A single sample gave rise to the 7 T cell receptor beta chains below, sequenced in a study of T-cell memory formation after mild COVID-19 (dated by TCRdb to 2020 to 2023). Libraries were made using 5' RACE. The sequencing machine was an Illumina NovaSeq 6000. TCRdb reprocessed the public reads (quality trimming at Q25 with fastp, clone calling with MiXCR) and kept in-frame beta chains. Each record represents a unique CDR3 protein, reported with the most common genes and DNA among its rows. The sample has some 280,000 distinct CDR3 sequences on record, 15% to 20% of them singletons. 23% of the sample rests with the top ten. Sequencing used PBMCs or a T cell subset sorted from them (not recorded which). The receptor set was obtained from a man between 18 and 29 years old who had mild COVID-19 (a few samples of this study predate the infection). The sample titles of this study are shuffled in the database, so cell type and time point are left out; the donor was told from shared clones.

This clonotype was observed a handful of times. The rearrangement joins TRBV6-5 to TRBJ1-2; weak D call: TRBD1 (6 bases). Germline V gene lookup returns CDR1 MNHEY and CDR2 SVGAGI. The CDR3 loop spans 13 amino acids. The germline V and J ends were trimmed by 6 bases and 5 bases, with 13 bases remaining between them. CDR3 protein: CASRQDRVYGYTF. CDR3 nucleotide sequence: TGTGCCAGCAGACAGGACAGAGTGTATGGCTACACCTTC.

CDR3 sequence reads: CASSSAYRTSADTQYF. The CDR3 nucleotides read TGTGCCAGCAGCTCCGCATATCGTACTAGCGCCGATACGCAGTATTTT. The chain employs TRBV13 and TRBJ2-3; 7 positions match TRBD2. The CDR3 is 16 amino acids. Germline values: CDR1 PRHDT, CDR2 FYEKMQ (reference sequence). J gave up 6 bases and V 4 bases, and 13 bases lay outside the gene matches.

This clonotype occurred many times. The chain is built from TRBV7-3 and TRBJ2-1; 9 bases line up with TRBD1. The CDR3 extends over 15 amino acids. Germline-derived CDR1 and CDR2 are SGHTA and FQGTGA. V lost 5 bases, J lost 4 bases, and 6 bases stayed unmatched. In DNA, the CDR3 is TGTGCCAGCAGCCAGGACAGGGGCGGTTACAATGAGCAGTTCTTC. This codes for CASSQDRGGYNEQFF. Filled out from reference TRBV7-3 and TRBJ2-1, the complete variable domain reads GAGVSQTPSNKVTEKGKYVELRCDPISGHTALYWYRQSLGQGPEFLIYFQGTGAADDSGLPNDRFFAVRPEGSVSTLKIQRTERGDSAVYLCASSQDRGGYNEQFFGPGTRLTVL.

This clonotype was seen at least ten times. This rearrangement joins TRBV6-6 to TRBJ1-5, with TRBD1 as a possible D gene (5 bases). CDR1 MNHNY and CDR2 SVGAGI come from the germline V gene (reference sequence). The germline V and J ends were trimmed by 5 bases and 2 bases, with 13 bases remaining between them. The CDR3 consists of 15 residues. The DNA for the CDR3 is TGTGCCAGCAGTCAGGGACTAGTTGGCAATCAGCCCCAGCATTTT. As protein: CASSQGLVGNQPQHF.

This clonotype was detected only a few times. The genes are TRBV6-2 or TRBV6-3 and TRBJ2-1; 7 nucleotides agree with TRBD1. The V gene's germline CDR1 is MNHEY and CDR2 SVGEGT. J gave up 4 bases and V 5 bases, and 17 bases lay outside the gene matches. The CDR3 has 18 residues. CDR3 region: CASSTGDRPTLVYNEQFF. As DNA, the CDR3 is TGTGCCAGCAGTACAGGGGACAGACCAACCCTGGTGTACAATGAGCAGTTCTTC.

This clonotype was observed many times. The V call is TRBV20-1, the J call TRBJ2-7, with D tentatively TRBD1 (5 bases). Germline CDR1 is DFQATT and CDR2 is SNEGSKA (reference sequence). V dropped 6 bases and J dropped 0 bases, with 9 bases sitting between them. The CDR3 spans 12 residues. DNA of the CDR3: TGCAGTGCCCCGACAGACTCCTACGAGCAGTACTTC. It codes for CSAPTDSYEQYF.

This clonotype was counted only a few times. The chain's CDR3 is CASSSTPGQGPAFF. The CDR3 bases are TGTGCCAGCAGCTCCACCCCGGGACAGGGCCCTGCTTTCTTT. J is TRBJ1-1 and V is TRBV7-3; 9 bases agree with TRBD1. In germline, CDR1 is SGHTA, CDR2 FQGTGA. The CDR3 contains 14 residues. Losses at the gene ends were 4 bases for V and 11 bases for J; bases not matched to a gene: 11.